The T cell receptor beta chain described here comes from a study of blood T cell repertoires in COVID-19. Study at large: Researchers got acute and convalescent COVID-19 samples from the United States, Italy and Spain. Sample material is recorded as cDNA or gDNA derived from T cells, B-cell-depleted T cells, or PBMCs.

Authors' methods: Researchers report that nucleated cell counts were estimated from reference gene primer amplification. Generated by immunoSEQ multiplex PCR, the TCRdb table keeps only in-frame clones and is missing some. The DNA gave D and trimming, while V, J and clone size come from that table. The sample includes approximately 250,000 clones, approximately 80% of them seen just once. This CDR3 comprises 14 residues. CDR1 and CDR2 from the germline V gene are MNHEY and SMNVEV (reference sequence). The V end lost 5 bases, the J end lost 8 bases, and 19 bases lay between the germline ends. The sequence derives from an older woman with active or convalescent COVID-19. The V call is TRBV27, the J call TRBJ2-7; D is unclear. Sequencing input: peripheral blood. CDR3 nucleotide sequence: TGTGCCAGCAGTCTGACTCCGCTAACTACGAAGCAGTACGTC. Amino acid sequence: CASSLTPLTTKQYV.